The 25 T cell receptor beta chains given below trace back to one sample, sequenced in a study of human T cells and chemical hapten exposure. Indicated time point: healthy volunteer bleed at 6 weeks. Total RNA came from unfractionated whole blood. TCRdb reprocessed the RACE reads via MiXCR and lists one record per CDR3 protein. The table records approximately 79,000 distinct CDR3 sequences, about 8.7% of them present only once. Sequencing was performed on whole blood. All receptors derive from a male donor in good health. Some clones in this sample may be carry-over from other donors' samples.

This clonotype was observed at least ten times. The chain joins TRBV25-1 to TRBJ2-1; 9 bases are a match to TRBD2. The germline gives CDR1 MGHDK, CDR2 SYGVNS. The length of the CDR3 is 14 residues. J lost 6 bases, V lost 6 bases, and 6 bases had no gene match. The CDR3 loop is CASSQRGDGNEQFF. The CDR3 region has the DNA TGTGCCAGCAGCCAGCGGGGGGACGGCAATGAGCAGTTCTTC.

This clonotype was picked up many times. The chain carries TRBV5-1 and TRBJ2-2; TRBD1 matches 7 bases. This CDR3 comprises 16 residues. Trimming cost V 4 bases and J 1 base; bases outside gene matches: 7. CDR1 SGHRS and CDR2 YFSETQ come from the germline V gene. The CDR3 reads CASSPWTGLNTGELFF. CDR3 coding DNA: TGCGCCAGCAGCCCCTGGACAGGATTGAACACCGGGGAGCTGTTTTTT. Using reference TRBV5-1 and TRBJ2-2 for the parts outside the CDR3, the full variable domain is KAGVTQTPRYLIKTRGQQVTLSCSPISGHRSVSWYQQTPGQGLQFLFEYFSETQRNKGNFPGRFSGRQFSNSRSEMNVSTLELGDSALYLCASSPWTGLNTGELFFGEGSRLTVL.

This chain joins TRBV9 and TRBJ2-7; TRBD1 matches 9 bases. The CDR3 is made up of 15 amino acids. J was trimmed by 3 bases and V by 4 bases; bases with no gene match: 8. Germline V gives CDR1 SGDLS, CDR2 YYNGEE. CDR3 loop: CASSPRQGGYYEQYF. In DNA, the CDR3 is TGTGCCAGCAGCCCGAGACAGGGGGGCTACTACGAGCAGTACTTC.

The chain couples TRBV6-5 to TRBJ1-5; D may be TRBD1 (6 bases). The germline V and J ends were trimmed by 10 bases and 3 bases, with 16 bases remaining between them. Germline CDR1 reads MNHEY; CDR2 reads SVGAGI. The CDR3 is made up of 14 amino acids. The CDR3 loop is CANPRGGVNQPQHF. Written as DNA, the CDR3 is TGTGCCAACCCAAGAGGGGGGGTCAATCAGCCCCAGCATTTT.

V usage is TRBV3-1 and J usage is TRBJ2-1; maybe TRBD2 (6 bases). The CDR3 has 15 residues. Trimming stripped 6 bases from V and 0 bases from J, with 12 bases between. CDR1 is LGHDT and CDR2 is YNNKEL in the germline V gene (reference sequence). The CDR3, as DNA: TGTGCCAGCAGTCGGGACTGGAGCTCCTACAATGAGCAGTTCTTC. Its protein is CASSRDWSSYNEQFF.

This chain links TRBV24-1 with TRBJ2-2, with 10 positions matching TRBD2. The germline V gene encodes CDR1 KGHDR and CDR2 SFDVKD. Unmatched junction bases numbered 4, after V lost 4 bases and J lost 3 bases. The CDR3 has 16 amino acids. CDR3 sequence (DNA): TGTGCCACCAGTGACTCTAGCGGGAGTTACACCGGGGAGCTGTTTTTT. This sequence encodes CATSDSSGSYTGELFF.

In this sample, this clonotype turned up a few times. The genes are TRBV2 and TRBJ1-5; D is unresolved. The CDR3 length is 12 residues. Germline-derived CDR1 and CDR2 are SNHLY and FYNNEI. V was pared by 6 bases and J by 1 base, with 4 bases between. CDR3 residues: CASRVSNQPQHF. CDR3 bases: TGTGCCAGCAGGGTGAGCAATCAGCCCCAGCATTTT.

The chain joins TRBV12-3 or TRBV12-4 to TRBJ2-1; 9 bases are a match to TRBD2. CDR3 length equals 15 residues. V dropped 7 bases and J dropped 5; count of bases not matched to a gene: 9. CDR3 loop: CASIRSGSANNEQFF. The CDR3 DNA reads TGTGCCAGCATCCGTAGCGGGAGCGCAAACAATGAGCAGTTCTTC.

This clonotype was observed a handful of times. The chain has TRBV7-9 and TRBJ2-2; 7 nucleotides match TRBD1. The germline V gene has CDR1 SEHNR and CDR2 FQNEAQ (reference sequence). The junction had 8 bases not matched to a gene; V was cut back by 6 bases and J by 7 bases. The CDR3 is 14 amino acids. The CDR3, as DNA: TGTGCCAGCAGGCCGGGACAGACGGACGGGGAGCTGTTTTTT. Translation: CASRPGQTDGELFF.

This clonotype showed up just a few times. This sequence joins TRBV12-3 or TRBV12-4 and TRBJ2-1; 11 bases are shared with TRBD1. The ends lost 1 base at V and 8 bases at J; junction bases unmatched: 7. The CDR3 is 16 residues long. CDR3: CASSLVRDRGGDEQFF. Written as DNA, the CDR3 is TGTGCCAGCAGTTTAGTTCGGGACAGGGGGGGCGATGAGCAGTTCTTC.

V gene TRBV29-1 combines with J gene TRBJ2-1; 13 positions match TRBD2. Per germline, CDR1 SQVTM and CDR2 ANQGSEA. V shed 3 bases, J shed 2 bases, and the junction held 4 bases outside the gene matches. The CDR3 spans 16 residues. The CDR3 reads CSVDGTSGTTYNEQFF. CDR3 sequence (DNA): TGCAGCGTTGATGGGACTAGCGGGACTACCTACAATGAGCAGTTCTTC.

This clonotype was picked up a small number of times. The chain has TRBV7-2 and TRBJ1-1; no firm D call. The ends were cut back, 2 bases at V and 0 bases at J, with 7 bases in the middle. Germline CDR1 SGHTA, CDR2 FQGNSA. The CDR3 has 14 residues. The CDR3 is CASSLTDLNTEAFF. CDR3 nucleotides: TGTGCCAGCAGCTTAACGGACCTGAACACTGAAGCTTTCTTT. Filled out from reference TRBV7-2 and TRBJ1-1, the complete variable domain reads GAGVSQSPSNKVTEKGKDVELRCDPISGHTALYWYRQSLGQGLEFLIYFQGNSAPDKSGLPSDRFSAERTGGSVSTLTIQRTQQEDSAVYLCASSLTDLNTEAFFGQGTRLTVV.

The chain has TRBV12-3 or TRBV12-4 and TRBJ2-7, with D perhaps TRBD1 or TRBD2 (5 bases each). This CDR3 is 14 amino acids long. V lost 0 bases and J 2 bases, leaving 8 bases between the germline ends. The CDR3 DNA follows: TGTGCCAGCAGTTTAGCTGGGACGACCTACGAGCAGTACTTC. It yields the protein CASSLAGTTYEQYF.

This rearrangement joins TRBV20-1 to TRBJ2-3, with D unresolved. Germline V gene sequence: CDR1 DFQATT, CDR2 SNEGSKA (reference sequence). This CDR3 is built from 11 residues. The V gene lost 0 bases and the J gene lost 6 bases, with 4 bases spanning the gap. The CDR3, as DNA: TGCAGTGCTAGAGACCATGATACGCAGTATTTT. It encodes CSARDHDTQYF.

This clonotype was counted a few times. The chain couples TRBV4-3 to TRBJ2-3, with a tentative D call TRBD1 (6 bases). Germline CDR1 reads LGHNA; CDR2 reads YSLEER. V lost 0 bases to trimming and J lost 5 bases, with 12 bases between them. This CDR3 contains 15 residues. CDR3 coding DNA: TGCGCCAGCAGCCAAGACACAGGGAGTGGAGATACGCAGTATTTT. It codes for CASSQDTGSGDTQYF.

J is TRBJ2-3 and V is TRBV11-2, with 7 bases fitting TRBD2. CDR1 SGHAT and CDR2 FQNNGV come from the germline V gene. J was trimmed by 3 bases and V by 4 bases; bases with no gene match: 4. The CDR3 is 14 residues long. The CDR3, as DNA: TGTGCCAGCAGCTCGACTAGCCTTACAGATACGCAGTATTTT. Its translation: CASSSTSLTDTQYF.

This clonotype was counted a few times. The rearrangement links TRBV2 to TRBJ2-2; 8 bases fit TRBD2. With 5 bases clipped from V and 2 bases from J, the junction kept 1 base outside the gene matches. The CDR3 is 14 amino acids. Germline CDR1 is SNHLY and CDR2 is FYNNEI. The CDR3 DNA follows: TGTGCCAGCAGTAGCGGGGGAAACACCGGGGAGCTGTTTTTT. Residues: CASSSGGNTGELFF. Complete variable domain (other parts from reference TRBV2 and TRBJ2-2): EPEVTQTPSHQVTQMGQEVILRCVPISNHLYFYWYRQILGQKVEFLVSFYNNEISEKSEIFDDQFSVERPDGSNFTLKIRSTKLEDSAMYFCASSSGGNTGELFFGEGSRLTVL.

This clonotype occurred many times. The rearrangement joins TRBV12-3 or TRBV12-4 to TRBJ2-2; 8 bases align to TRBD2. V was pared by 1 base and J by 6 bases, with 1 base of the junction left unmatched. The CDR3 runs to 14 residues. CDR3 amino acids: CASSLGTSSGELFF. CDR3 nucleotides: TGTGCCAGCAGTTTAGGGACTAGCTCCGGGGAGCTGTTTTTT.

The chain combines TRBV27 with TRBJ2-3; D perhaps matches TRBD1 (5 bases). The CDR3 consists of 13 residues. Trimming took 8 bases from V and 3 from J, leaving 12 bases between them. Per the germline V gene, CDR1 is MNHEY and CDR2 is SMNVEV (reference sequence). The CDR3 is CASVLPGTDTQYF. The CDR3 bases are TGTGCCAGCGTACTACCAGGGACAGATACGCAGTATTTT.

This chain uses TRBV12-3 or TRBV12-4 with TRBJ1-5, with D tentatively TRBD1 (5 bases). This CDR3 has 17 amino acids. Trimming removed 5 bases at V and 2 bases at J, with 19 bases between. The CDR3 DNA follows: TGTGCCAGCAGTCTCACCATGGGGCCGGGCGGCAATCAGCCCCAGCATTTT. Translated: CASSLTMGPGGNQPQHF.

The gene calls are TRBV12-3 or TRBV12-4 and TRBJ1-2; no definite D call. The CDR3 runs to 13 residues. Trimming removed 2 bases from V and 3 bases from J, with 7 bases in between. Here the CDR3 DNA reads TGTGCCAGCAGTTTAATAGGTTACTATGGCTACACCTTC. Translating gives CASSLIGYYGYTF.

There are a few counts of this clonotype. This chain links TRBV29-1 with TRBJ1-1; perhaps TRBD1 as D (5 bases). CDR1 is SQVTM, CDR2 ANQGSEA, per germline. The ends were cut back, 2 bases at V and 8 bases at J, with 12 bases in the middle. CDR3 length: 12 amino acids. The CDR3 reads CSVETRRDEAFF. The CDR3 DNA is TGCAGCGTTGAAACTCGCAGGGACGAAGCTTTCTTT.

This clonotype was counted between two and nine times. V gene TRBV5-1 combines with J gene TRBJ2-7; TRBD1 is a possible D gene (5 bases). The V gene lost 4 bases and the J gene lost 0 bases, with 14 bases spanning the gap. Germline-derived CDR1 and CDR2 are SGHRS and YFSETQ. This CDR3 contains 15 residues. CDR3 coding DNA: TGCGCCAGCAGCCCTGGCGGTGGGGCCTCCTACGAGCAGTACTTC. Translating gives CASSPGGGASYEQYF.

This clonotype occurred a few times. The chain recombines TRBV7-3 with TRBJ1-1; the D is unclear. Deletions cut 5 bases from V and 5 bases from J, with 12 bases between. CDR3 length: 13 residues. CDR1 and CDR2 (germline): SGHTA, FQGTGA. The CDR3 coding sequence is TGTGCCAGCAGCCGCACTAGAGGGACTGAAGCTTTCTTT. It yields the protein CASSRTRGTEAFF.

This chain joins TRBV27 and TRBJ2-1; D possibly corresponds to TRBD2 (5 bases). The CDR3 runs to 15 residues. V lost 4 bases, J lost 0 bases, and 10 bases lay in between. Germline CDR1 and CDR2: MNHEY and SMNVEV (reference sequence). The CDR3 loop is CASSSKADSYNEQFF. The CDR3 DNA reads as TGTGCCAGCAGTTCCAAAGCGGACTCCTACAATGAGCAGTTCTTC.